Listed below are T cell receptor beta chains from one sample, sequenced in a study of shared clonotypes between healthy human individuals. This table comes from immunoSEQ multiplex PCR, and its TCRdb copy is limited to in-frame clones, with some not included. The table has around 2,000,000 clones, approximately 94% seen once; the top ten hold around 1.1%. The sequenced sample was naive CD8+ T cells sorted from blood. These receptors were obtained from a man between 18 and 29 years old in good health. Both conserved end residues are part of each CDR3. Fields, in order: J gene, V gene, D gene, clone size, CDR3 protein, CDR3 DNA. D genes are given only for firm matches. The listing skips clone size in some rows; elsewhere it reads once, few, many or a size class.

TRBJ2-2 | TRBV27 | - | - | CASSFKTGELFF | TGTGCCAGCAGTTTTAAAACCGGGGAGCTGTTTTTT
TRBJ2-1 | TRBV27 | - | - | CASSPFPGAIYNEQFF | TGTGCCAGCAGCCCGTTCCCGGGTGCCATATACAATGAGCAGTTCTTC
TRBJ2-1 | TRBV20-1 | - | - | CSARDLWGRVF | TGCAGTGCTAGAGATCTGTGGGGGCGGGTCTTC
TRBJ2-3 | TRBV28 | - | - | CASSLRVMGTDTQYF | TGTGCCAGCAGTTTGAGAGTCATGGGCACAGATACGCAGTATTTT
TRBJ2-2 | TRBV6-5 | - | - | CASSLGITGELFF | TGTGCCAGCAGTTTAGGGATCACCGGGGAGCTGTTTTTT
TRBJ2-7 | TRBV27 | TRBD2 | few | CASSPSGGALSYEQYF | TGTGCCAGCAGCCCGTCCGGGGGGGCACTGTCCTACGAGCAGTACTTC
TRBJ2-7 | TRBV7-9 | - | - | CASTPPAGQASYEQYF | TGTGCCAGCACCCCTCCAGCGGGTCAGGCGAGCTACGAGCAGTACTTC
TRBJ2-3 | TRBV2 | - | - | CASKGSPDTQYF | TGTGCCAGCAAGGGCAGCCCAGATACGCAGTATTTT
TRBJ2-7 | TRBV9 | TRBD1 | - | CASSVGQGATYEQYF | TGTGCCAGCAGCGTGGGACAGGGGGCCACCTACGAGCAGTACTTC
TRBJ1-4 | TRBV19 | TRBD1 | - | CASSFLPGQGGINEKLFF | TGTGCCAGTAGTTTCCTACCGGGACAGGGGGGAATTAATGAAAAACTGTTTTTT
TRBJ2-3 | TRBV11-2 | - | - | CASSLWELSTDTQYF | TGTGCCAGCAGCTTATGGGAGCTTAGCACAGATACGCAGTATTTT
TRBJ2-7 | TRBV2 | TRBD1 | - | CASSTYRGSYEQYF | TGTGCCAGCAGTACCTACAGGGGATCCTACGAGCAGTACTTC
TRBJ2-1 | TRBV28 | - | - | CASSLGLYNEQFF | TGTGCCAGCAGTTTGGGATTGTACAATGAGCAGTTCTTC
TRBJ1-6 | TRBV19 | - | - | CASSIDLQVNNSPLHF | TGTGCCAGTAGTATAGATCTGCAGGTGAATAATTCACCCCTCCACTTT
TRBJ1-1 | TRBV4-1 | TRBD1 | - | CASSQQPGQGVLNTEAFF | TGCGCCAGCAGCCAACAACCGGGACAGGGGGTTCTAAACACTGAAGCTTTCTTT
TRBJ2-3 | TRBV15 | - | - | CATSRDILGADTQYF | TGTGCCACCAGCAGAGATATTTTGGGGGCAGATACGCAGTATTTT
TRBJ2-7 | TRBV5-6 | TRBD1 | once | CASSLGTDISYEQYF | TGTGCCAGCAGCCTGGGGACAGACATATCCTACGAGCAGTACTTC
TRBJ2-5 | TRBV27 | TRBD1 | - | CASSGTGGGGETQYF | TGTGCCAGCAGTGGAACAGGGGGCGGAGGAGAGACCCAGTACTTC
TRBJ1-2 | TRBV5-4 | TRBD1 | - | CASSPGQVVIGYTF | TGTGCCAGCAGCCCGGGACAGGTCGTGATAGGCTACACCTTC
TRBJ2-1 | TRBV2 | - | - | CASSERPGEGRGDEQFF | TGTGCCAGCAGTGAAAGGCCAGGCGAGGGCCGGGGCGATGAGCAGTTCTTC
TRBJ1-6 | TRBV5-6 | - | - | CASSHKTGLITSPLHF | TGTGCCAGCAGCCATAAGACGGGACTAATAACTTCACCCCTCCACTTT
TRBJ2-7 | TRBV19 | - | - | CASSIYPSEGGYEQYF | TGTGCCAGTAGTATATATCCATCGGAGGGGGGCTACGAGCAGTACTTC
TRBJ1-1 | TRBV30 | - | - | CAWSVPVKGLAEAFF | TGTGCCTGGAGTGTACCGGTTAAGGGGTTAGCGGAAGCTTTCTTT
TRBJ2-2 | TRBV5-1 | - | - | CASSSRMGTGELFF | TGCGCCAGCAGCTCCAGAATGGGTACCGGGGAGCTGTTTTTT
TRBJ1-2 | TRBV29-1 | - | - | CSDTGPGSYGYTF | TGCAGCGACACGGGGCCCGGGAGCTATGGCTACACCTTC
TRBJ2-7 | TRBV11-2 | TRBD1 | - | CASSLGDSSYEQYF | TGTGCCAGCAGCTTAGGGGACAGCTCCTACGAGCAGTACTTC
TRBJ1-2 | TRBV5-5 | - | - | CASSLEGPSYGYTF | TGTGCCAGCAGCTTAGAGGGCCCTTCCTATGGCTACACCTTC
TRBJ1-5 | TRBV29-1 | - | - | CSVSEGDYQPQHF | TGCAGCGTTTCGGAAGGGGATTATCAGCCCCAGCATTTT
TRBJ2-7 | TRBV25-1 | - | - | CASSEAGGDYEQYF | TGTGCCAGCAGTGAGGCAGGGGGGGACTACGAGCAGTACTTC
TRBJ1-1 | TRBV27 | - | - | CASSLSAGGFTEAFF | TGTGCCAGCAGTTTAAGCGCTGGGGGTTTCACTGAAGCTTTCTTT
TRBJ2-7 | TRBV7-6 | TRBD2 | - | CASSRTGLAGDVKYF | TGTGCCAGCAGCCGGACGGGACTAGCGGGAGATGTCAAGTACTTC